This TCR beta chain originates from a study of T cell responses to AZD1222 COVID-19 vaccine. The wider study: Pooling was applied to second doses at about 4 or about 12 weeks. Study-wide results and limits: Females outnumbered males among donors, who were mostly white British; clonal diversity was possibly underestimated. In the spike-specific TCR repertoire, nearly half reportedly target unmutated variant regions. Every sample of the repertoires postdated the peak T cell response.

Sequencing used immunoSEQ multiplex PCR; TCRdb keeps in-frame clones, though not all of them. Of around 85,000 clones detected, 65% to 90% appear once; the ten largest clones hold roughly 6%. On this clone: Its antigen is unknown.

There are 14 residues in the CDR3. Germline lookup yields CDR1 LNHDA and CDR2 SQIVND (reference sequence). Trimming took 5 bases from V and 4 from J, leaving 14 bases between them. V gene TRBV19 combines with J gene TRBJ2-5; D may be TRBD1 or TRBD2 (5 bases each). This TCR was recovered from an adult in good health. Sequenced material: peripheral blood, taken on day 0 of AZD1222 vaccination. CDR3 protein: CASSSGTMGETQYF. Written as DNA, the CDR3 is TGTGCCAGTAGTTCAGGGACCATGGGAGAGACCCAGTACTTC. Together with reference TRBV19 and TRBJ2-5, the CDR3 gives the full variable domain: DGGITQSPKYLFRKEGQNVTLSCEQNLNHDAMYWYRQDPGQGLRLIYYSQIVNDFQKGDIAEGYSVSREKKESFPLTVTSAQKNPTAFYLCASSSGTMGETQYFGPGTRLLVL.